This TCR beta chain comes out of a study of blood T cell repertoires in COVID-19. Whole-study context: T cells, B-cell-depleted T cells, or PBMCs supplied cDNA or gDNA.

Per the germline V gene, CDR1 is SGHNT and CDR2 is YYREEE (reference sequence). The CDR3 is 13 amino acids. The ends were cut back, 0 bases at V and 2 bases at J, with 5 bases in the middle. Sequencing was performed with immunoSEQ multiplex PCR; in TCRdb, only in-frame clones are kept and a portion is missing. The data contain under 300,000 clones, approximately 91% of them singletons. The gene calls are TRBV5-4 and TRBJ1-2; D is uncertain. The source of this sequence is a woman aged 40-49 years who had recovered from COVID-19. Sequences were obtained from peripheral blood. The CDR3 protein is CASSLGQNYGYTF. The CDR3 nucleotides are TGTGCCAGCAGCTTGGGTCAGAACTATGGCTACACCTTC.